This is a list of T cell receptor beta chains from one sample in a study of graft-versus-host responses after intestinal transplantation. Here immunoSEQ multiplex PCR was the method, and the copy in TCRdb shows in-frame clones only, minus some. The table has approximately 20,000 clones, approximately 40% seen once; the top ten hold around 0.84%. Sequencing used alloreactive CD4+ T cells from a mixed lymphocyte reaction culture, obtained before intestinal transplant. The source of these receptors is a human patient who received an intestinal transplant. Each CDR3 is given with its conserved first and last residue. Fields, in order: J gene, V gene, clone size, D gene, CDR3 protein, CDR3 DNA. A D gene is named only where the DNA matches it firmly. The size field is filled for only some rows; it gives once, few, many or a size class.

TRBJ1-1 TRBV5-4 - - CASSTTGHTEAFF TGTGCCAGCAGCACCACAGGGCACACTGAAGCTTTCTTT
TRBJ1-6 TRBV7-2 few TRBD1 CASSLDRGRSPLHF TGTGCCAGCAGCTTGGACAGGGGGAGATCACCCCTCCACTTT
TRBJ1-3 TRBV4-1 - - CASSQGPARLSGNTIYF TGCGCCAGCAGCCAAGGACCGGCGCGGCTGTCTGGAAACACCATATATTTT
TRBJ1-5 TRBV6-1 - - CASSEAGASQPQHF TGTGCCAGCAGTGAAGCAGGGGCCAGCCAGCCCCAGCATTTT
TRBJ1-1 TRBV4-1 few - CASSQDGVPNTEAFF TGTGCCAGCAGCCAGGACGGGGTGCCGAACACTGAAGCTTTCTTT
TRBJ2-7 TRBV6-1 few TRBD1 CASSGDRGHYEQYF TGTGCCAGCAGCGGGGACAGGGGGCACTACGAGCAGTACTTC
TRBJ1-5 TRBV10-3 medium-sized - CAISEVRAQPQHF TGTGCCATCAGTGAGGTGAGGGCTCAGCCCCAGCATTTT
TRBJ2-7 TRBV28 few - CASSSTPSYEQYF TGTGCCAGCAGTTCGACACCTTCCTACGAGCAGTACTTC
TRBJ2-7 TRBV11-2 medium-sized - CASSPEAGRYYEQYF TGTGCCAGCAGCCCCGAAGCTGGGCGATACTACGAGCAGTACTTC
TRBJ1-3 TRBV6-5 once - CASSYRRNSGNTIYF TGTGCCAGCAGTTACCGCAGGAACTCTGGAAACACCATATATTTT
TRBJ2-7 TRBV19 few - CASSPLVGGSNEQYF TGTGCCAGTAGCCCCCTAGTTGGGGGTAGCAACGAGCAGTACTTC
TRBJ2-1 TRBV25-1 few TRBD2 CASTQRLAGPPYNEQFF TGTGCCAGCACCCAAAGACTAGCGGGCCCCCCTTACAATGAGCAGTTCTTC
TRBJ2-2 TRBV5-1 few TRBD1 CASSEGQGLTGELFF TGCGCCAGCAGCGAAGGACAGGGCCTCACCGGGGAGCTGTTTTTT
TRBJ2-1 TRBV5-4 - - CASSLVRGPYNEQFF TGTGCCAGCAGCTTGGTGCGGGGGCCATACAATGAGCAGTTCTTC
TRBJ2-3 TRBV4-2 - - CASSPDLAREEDTQYF TGTGCCAGCAGCCCAGACCTAGCGAGAGAGGAAGATACGCAGTATTTT
TRBJ1-5 TRBV5-1 few TRBD1 CASSLGYGEGAHQPQHF TGCGCCAGCAGCTTGGGGTACGGTGAGGGGGCCCATCAGCCCCAGCATTTT
TRBJ1-5 TRBV10-3 - TRBD1 CAISSTGGQQPQHF TGTGCCATCAGTTCAACAGGGGGGCAGCAGCCCCAGCATTTT
TRBJ2-5 TRBV20-1 few - CSAKRAETQYF TGCAGTGCTAAGCGCGCAGAGACCCAGTACTTC
TRBJ1-2 TRBV6-5 - TRBD1 CASSRDSGTLGYTF TGTGCCAGCAGCCGGGACAGCGGTACCCTGGGCTACACCTTC
TRBJ1-6 TRBV5-1 - - CASSLALAGASPLHF TGCGCCAGCAGCTTGGCTCTGGCGGGAGCTTCACCCCTCCACTTT
TRBJ2-1 TRBV5-4 few TRBD1 CASSLRTGGPNEQFF TGTGCCAGCAGCTTGCGGACAGGGGGTCCAAATGAGCAGTTCTTC
TRBJ1-2 TRBV6-5 few - CASSLRGTGAYGYTF TGTGCCAGCAGCCTAAGGGGGACGGGGGCCTATGGCTACACCTTC
TRBJ2-7 TRBV18 once TRBD1 CASSPKGASYEQYF TGTGCCAGCTCCCCCAAGGGGGCGTCCTACGAGCAGTACTTC
TRBJ2-1 TRBV5-1 - - CASSLPRGRGDEQFF TGCGCCAGCAGCCTCCCCCGGGGCAGGGGCGATGAGCAGTTCTTC
TRBJ1-6 TRBV7-6 - TRBD1 CASSSQGANSPLHF TGTGCCAGCAGCTCACAGGGGGCCAATTCACCCCTCCACTTT
TRBJ1-2 TRBV18 - - CASSPGTAANYGYTF TGTGCCAGCTCACCTGGAACAGCTGCTAACTATGGCTACACCTTC
TRBJ2-5 TRBV5-1 - TRBD2 CASSLRRGGLETQYF TGCGCCAGCAGCTTGCGACGGGGGGGCTTGGAGACCCAGTACTTC
TRBJ2-6 TRBV18 - - CASSPGPAGANVLTF TGTGCCAGCTCACCGGGTCCAGCTGGGGCCAACGTCCTGACTTTC
TRBJ2-2 TRBV5-1 - TRBD1 CASSLRTGTVNTGELFF TGCGCCAGCAGCTTGAGGACCGGGACAGTTAACACCGGGGAGCTGTTTTTT
TRBJ1-1 TRBV11-1 few - CASSFDSRSGTEAFF TGTGCCAGCAGCTTTGACTCTCGGTCGGGCACTGAAGCTTTCTTT
TRBJ2-2 TRBV9 - - CASSVAGGGRTGELFF TGTGCCAGCAGCGTAGCTGGAGGGGGACGAACCGGGGAGCTGTTTTTT
TRBJ2-7 TRBV19 - - CASSRGGHSLSYGEQYF TGTGCCAGTAGTAGGGGAGGCCACAGTCTGTCTTATGGCGAGCAGTACTTC
TRBJ1-1 TRBV29-1 few - CSVEGRGFVEAFF TGCAGCGTTGAGGGAAGGGGGTTTGTTGAAGCTTTCTTT
TRBJ2-4 TRBV5-8 - - CASSFLFYRRAKNIQYF TGTGCCAGCAGTTTTTTATTTTATCGCCGAGCCAAAAACATTCAGTACTTC
TRBJ1-1 TRBV30 - TRBD1 CAWTGGMNTEAFF TGTGCCTGGACAGGGGGCATGAACACTGAAGCTTTCTTT
TRBJ1-5 TRBV6-6 few - CASSYGAFQPQHF TGTGCCAGCAGTTACGGTGCTTTTCAGCCCCAGCATTTT
TRBJ2-3 TRBV18 few - CASSSTGTGSTDTQYF TGTGCCAGCTCATCGACCGGGACGGGAAGCACAGATACGCAGTATTTT
TRBJ1-6 TRBV6-1 once - CASTADRYNSPLHF TGTGCCAGCACCGCGGACAGATATAATTCACCCCTCCACTTT
TRBJ1-2 TRBV5-4 once - CASSPTSWDGYTF TGTGCCAGCAGCCCTACATCGTGGGATGGCTACACCTTC
TRBJ1-2 TRBV29-1 - TRBD1 CSVHRGNYGYTF TGCAGCGTCCACAGGGGCAACTATGGCTACACCTTC
TRBJ1-3 TRBV11-2 - - CASSLVGVAGNTIYF TGTGCCAGCAGCTTAGTAGGGGTAGCAGGAAACACCATATATTTT
TRBJ2-7 TRBV5-1 - - CASKLAANPTYEQYF TGCGCCAGCAAGCTGGCGGCAAATCCGACCTACGAGCAGTACTTC
TRBJ1-2 TRBV27 few - CASSLSRRNYGYTF TGTGCCAGCAGTTTATCGCGAAGGAACTATGGCTACACCTTC
TRBJ2-1 TRBV4-1 - - CASSPDGVLENEQFF TGCGCCAGCAGCCCCGACGGGGTTTTGGAAAATGAGCAGTTCTTC
TRBJ1-1 TRBV19 - - CASNEGGTEAFF TGTGCCTCTAATGAGGGGGGCACTGAAGCTTTCTTT
TRBJ2-1 TRBV19 few - CASSIQGGARGQFF TGTGCCAGTAGTATTCAGGGGGGGGCACGCGGGCAGTTCTTC
TRBJ1-2 TRBV29-1 - - CSVVGLYGYTF TGCAGCGTTGTGGGACTCTATGGCTACACCTTC
TRBJ2-5 TRBV10-2 - - CASRGGRQTQETQYF TGCGCCAGCAGAGGAGGAAGACAGACACAAGAGACCCAGTACTTC
TRBJ1-3 TRBV6-1 medium-sized - CASSLRPSGNTIYF TGTGCCAGCAGCCTCCGACCTTCTGGAAACACCATATATTTT
TRBJ1-5 TRBV19 few - CASSLRDTYQPQHF TGTGCCAGTAGTCTCCGGGACACCTATCAGCCCCAGCATTTT
TRBJ2-7 TRBV5-6 - - CASSSDSSYEQYF TGTGCCAGCAGCTCGGACAGCTCCTACGAGCAGTACTTC
TRBJ1-1 TRBV5-1 - TRBD1 CASSAGQANTEAFF TGCGCCAGCAGCGCGGGACAGGCTAACACTGAAGCTTTCTTT
TRBJ1-6 TRBV5-1 - - CASSRTGYNSPLHF TGCGCCAGCAGCCGTACAGGCTATAATTCACCCCTCCACTTT
TRBJ2-5 TRBV7-9 few - CASSVSGRWQETQYF TGTGCCAGCAGCGTGTCGGGACGGTGGCAAGAGACCCAGTACTTC
TRBJ1-2 TRBV28 - - CASVDLLGGYTF TGTGCCAGCGTTGACCTCTTGGGGGGCTACACCTTC
TRBJ1-3 TRBV15 - TRBD1 CATSARRDRFFLYSGNTIYF TGTGCCACCAGCGCCAGAAGGGACAGGTTTTTCCTATACTCTGGAAACACCATATATTTT
TRBJ2-7 TRBV6-5 - - CASSDTFKPYEQYF TGTGCCAGCAGTGACACCTTCAAGCCCTACGAGCAGTACTTC
TRBJ2-5 TRBV7-6 few - CASSLRGSLYQETQYF TGTGCCAGCAGCCTCCGGGGCAGCTTGTACCAAGAGACCCAGTACTTC
TRBJ2-7 TRBV7-8 - TRBD1 CASSLVPPGQVYEQYF TGTGCCAGCAGCTTAGTACCCCCGGGACAGGTCTACGAGCAGTACTTC